This TCR beta chain was observed in a study of T cells in Graves' hyperthyroidism and ophthalmopathy (dated by TCRdb to between 2018 and 2021). At the level of the whole study: Peripheral blood samples were taken at the time of initial diagnosis, prior to any treatment. A discovery cohort of around 98 patients, roughly 45 with Graves' ophthalmopathy and approximately 60 with stable Graves' hyperthyroidism, was used to find distinguishing TCR V-J signatures. Whether ophthalmopathy could be predicted prospectively was tested in an independent validation cohort made up of 18 to 20 hyperthyroidism patients plus 17 patients who later progressed to ophthalmopathy. The approximately 95 discovery patients were divided at random into training and test sets in a 7:3 ratio. In addition, the study compared T-cell repertoires in thyroid tissue and in blood from about 6 Graves' hyperthyroidism patients. After sampling, hyperthyroidism patients received methimazole starting at 30 mg daily, and ophthalmopathy patients received high-dose intravenous methylprednisolone. TCR Vbeta CDR3 sequencing of 140 or so peripheral blood samples (under 45 ophthalmopathy, about 75 hyperthyroidism and around 17 progressor patients) is reported in the paper. The research as a whole found: Most expanded thyroid clonotypes (frequency above 0.001) were also detected in blood, suggesting blood repertoires may reflect thyroid immune responses. No statistical method was used to set the sample size in advance, and investigators knew the group allocation. In validation, progression to ophthalmopathy was predicted by the model with 70.59% sensitivity and nearly 75% specificity, a median of 6.5 months before onset. In cross-validation, a model built on a 13 V-J signature told ophthalmopathy apart from stable hyperthyroidism with approximately 90% sensitivity and approximately 81% specificity, and in testing the same model reached 80%/75%.

A word on this clonotype: Its target antigen remains unknown. No base qualities exist here, and no much larger clone lies one base off it.

The TCR beta CDR3 regions were amplified from RNA transcripts. For the first round of RT-PCR on the TCR CDR3, the HTBI primer set was used together with the Qiagen OneStep RT-PCR kit. A second multiplex PCR round built the libraries, followed by size selection and purification. Paired-end sequencing of the libraries was performed with 100 bp reads on an Illumina HiSeq2000. The source study handled its data this way. SOAPnuke was used to process the raw data, throwing out any read that contained adapters or uncalled bases, had a mean Phred below 15, or lacked an exact constant-primer or identifier match. High-quality paired reads were merged using COPE v1.2.5, and each unique nucleotide sequence was defined as a clonotype. Clonotypes were aligned to IMGT TRBV, TRBD and TRBJ reference segments using MiTCR v1.1. The analysis included only V-J combinations with a frequency above 0.0001, which together covered approximately 99% of the repertoires. The TCS score was defined as F50 (clonal expansion) divided by E x V (chaos), with BLOSUM62-based TCRdist calculated between CDR3 peptides within each V-J. Welch's t-statistics and random forest reduced 514 V-J features to 10 to 15, which were used in a naive Bayes classifier (R e1071). The public reads were run again by TCRdb, first through fastp at Q25 and then through MiXCR, and only productive beta chains were kept. Rows are unified per CDR3 protein, each entry keeping the most common DNA and genes. The V and J calls and clone size come from TCRdb's table, not from the authors' own analysis. Present in this sample are 250,000 or so distinct CDR3 sequences, more than 14% of which were seen just once. The ten largest clones represent more than 10% of the sample.

At the junction V is shortened by 5 bases and J by 3 bases, with 16 bases in between. Including the terminal cysteine and phenylalanine, the CDR3 comprises 15 residues. Left in the record is the CDR3 DNA by itself, 45 bases read in frame from the first base. Per the germline V gene, SNHLY is the CDR1 and FYNNEI is the CDR2. Hyperthyroidism patients were newly diagnosed, with disease duration under 2 months, and aged 18 to 65 years. Exclusion was applied to patients with uncontrolled infections, other autoimmune diseases, pregnancy or lactation. Clinical symptoms, serum thyroxine and TRAb, thyroid ultrasound, and orbital computed tomography formed the basis for the diagnoses. Blood from progressor patients was collected at the time of first diagnosis with hyperthyroidism, before any ophthalmopathy symptoms had appeared. Ficoll-Paque density gradient centrifugation was used to isolate PBMCs from about 10 ml of fresh peripheral blood. Progressor patients were initially diagnosed with Graves' hyperthyroidism and developed ophthalmopathy during follow-up. Total RNA was extracted using Trizol reagent, and RNA quality was assessed on an Agilent 2100 Bioanalyzer.

The chain employs TRBV2 and TRBJ1-1, and TRBD1 may be the D gene, going by 6 matching bases. This clonotype originated in a woman aged 40-49 years with Graves' hyperthyroidism that later progressed to Graves' ophthalmopathy. Material: blood. The CDR3 reads as follows: CASSPSRGPYTEAFF. The nucleotide sequence is TGTGCCAGCAGTCCCAGTCGGGGGCCTTACACTGAAGCTTTCTTT.